What follows describes a single TCR beta chain. CDR3 length: 16 residues. The germline V gene encodes CDR1 LNHNV and CDR2 YYDKDF (reference sequence). J was trimmed by 1 base and V by 7 bases; bases with no gene match: 9. This table comes from immunoSEQ multiplex PCR, and its TCRdb copy is limited to in-frame clones, with some not included. The sample holds over a million clones, roughly 97% seen once. The data belong to a study of shared clonotypes between healthy human individuals. Study in general: There were three CD4 naive, three CD4 memory, two CD8 naive and one CD8 memory plates per donor.

Sequencing input: naive CD4+ T cells sorted from blood. Subset reported: CD45RA+ positively selected. The chain uses TRBV15 and TRBJ1-1; 10 bases are a match to TRBD1. The clonotype was recovered from a man between 25 and 39 years old in good health. For the CDR3, the DNA is TGTGCCACCACCCGGACAGGGGGGACGAGGAACACTGAAGCTTTCTTT. As protein: CATTRTGGTRNTEAFF.